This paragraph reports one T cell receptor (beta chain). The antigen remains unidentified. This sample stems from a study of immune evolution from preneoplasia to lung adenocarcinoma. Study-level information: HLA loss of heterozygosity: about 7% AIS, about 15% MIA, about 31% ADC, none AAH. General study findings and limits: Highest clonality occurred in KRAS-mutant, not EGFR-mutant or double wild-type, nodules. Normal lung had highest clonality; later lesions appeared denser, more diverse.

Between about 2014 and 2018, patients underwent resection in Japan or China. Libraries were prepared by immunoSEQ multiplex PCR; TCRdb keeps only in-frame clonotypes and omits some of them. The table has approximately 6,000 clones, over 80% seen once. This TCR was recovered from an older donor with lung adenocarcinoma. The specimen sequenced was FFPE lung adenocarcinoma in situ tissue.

DNA of the CDR3: TGTGCCAGCAGTTACTCGGGCGGGGAGCTGTTTTTT. Encoded protein: CASSYSGGELFF. The chain has TRBV6-5 and TRBJ2-2; no reliable D call. The V end was cut by 0 bases, the J end by 7 bases, with 3 bases between. The CDR3 runs 12 residues. Germline lookup yields CDR1 MNHEY and CDR2 SVGAGI.